This T cell receptor (beta chain) was sequenced in a study of cytomegalovirus exposure and HLA in healthy donors. For the study at large: Within an early data release were about 90 million unique TCRs drawn from HLA-typed donors. Points from the study as a whole: Earlier analysis yielded a pattern in which most TCR beta V segments were productive about 90% or about 30% of the time. Reported findings show TCR beta sequences accurately forecast HLA-A and HLA-B alleles in most subjects.

60 Vbeta and 13 Jbeta primers were used in PCR. The method was immunoSEQ multiplex PCR; TCRdb's version includes in-frame clones alone and lacks a portion of them. The sample shows approximately 100,000 clones, 60% to 80% of them seen only once. The CDR3 length is 13 residues. Germline V gives CDR1 SGHTA, CDR2 FQGNSA. Unrecorded immune exposures were likely, despite nominal health at sampling. Notes on this clone: Its specificity is unknown. A junction boundary mismatches the germline segment, possibly from a read error.

The clonotype comes from a female donor in good health and CMV-seronegative. The specimen sequenced was PBMCs. V is TRBV7-2 and J is TRBJ2-1; 7 bases map to TRBD1. The CDR3 region is CASSNTRGGRTVF. The CDR3 region has the DNA TGTGCCAGCAGCAATACGAGAGGGGGCAGGACCGTCTTC. The whole variable domain, remainder taken from reference TRBV7-2 and TRBJ2-1, is GAGVSQSPSNKVTEKGKDVELRCDPISGHTALYWYRQSLGQGLEFLIYFQGNSAPDKSGLPSDRFSAERTGGSVSTLTIQRTQQEDSAVYLCASSNTRGGRTVFGPGTRLTVL.